Below, one T cell receptor (beta chain) is given with its context. The CDR3 runs 14 residues. In germline, CDR1 is SQVTM, CDR2 ANQGSEA. V was trimmed by 3 bases and J by 2 bases, leaving 10 bases between them. Per the original methods: The authors estimated nucleated cell counts from reference gene primer amplification. Assay: immunoSEQ multiplex PCR; the TCRdb copy retains only in-frame clones and omits some. V and J calls and clone size follow that table, whereas D and trimming were derived from the DNA. Among roughly 64,000 clones listed, roughly 84% were seen once. The entry originates in a study of blood T cell repertoires in COVID-19. Study-level information: In each case, the material was cDNA or gDNA derived from T cells, B-cell-depleted T cells, or PBMCs.

The sequence was collected from a woman aged 55-69 years with acute or convalescent COVID-19. Sequences were obtained from peripheral blood. The J gene is TRBJ2-2, the V gene TRBV29-1; maybe TRBD2 (6 bases). CDR3 nucleotides: TGCAGCGTTGACGGGGGATATAACACCGGGGAGCTGTTTTTT. Translated, it gives CSVDGGYNTGELFF.